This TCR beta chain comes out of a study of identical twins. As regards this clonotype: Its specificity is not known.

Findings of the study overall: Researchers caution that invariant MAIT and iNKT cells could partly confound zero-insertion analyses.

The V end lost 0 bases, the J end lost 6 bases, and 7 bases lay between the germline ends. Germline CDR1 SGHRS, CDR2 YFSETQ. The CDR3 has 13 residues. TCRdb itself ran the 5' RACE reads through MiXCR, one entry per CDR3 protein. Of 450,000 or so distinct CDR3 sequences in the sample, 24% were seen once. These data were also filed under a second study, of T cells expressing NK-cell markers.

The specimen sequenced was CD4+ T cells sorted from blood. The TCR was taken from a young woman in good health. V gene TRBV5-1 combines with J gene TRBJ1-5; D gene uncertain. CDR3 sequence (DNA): TGCGCCAGCAGCTTGGACACCAGTCAGCCCCAGCATTTT. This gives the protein CASSLDTSQPQHF.